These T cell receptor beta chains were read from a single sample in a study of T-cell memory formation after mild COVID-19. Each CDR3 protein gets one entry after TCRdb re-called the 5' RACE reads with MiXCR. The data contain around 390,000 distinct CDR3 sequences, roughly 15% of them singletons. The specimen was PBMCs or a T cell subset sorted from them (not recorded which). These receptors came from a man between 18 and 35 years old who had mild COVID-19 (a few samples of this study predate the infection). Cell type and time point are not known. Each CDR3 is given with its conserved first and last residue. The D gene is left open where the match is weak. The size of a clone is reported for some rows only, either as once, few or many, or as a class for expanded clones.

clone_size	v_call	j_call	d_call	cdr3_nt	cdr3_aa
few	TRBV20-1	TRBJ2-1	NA	TGCAGTGCTAGAAAGGGGATGATGGATGAGCAGTTCTTC	CSARKGMMDEQFF
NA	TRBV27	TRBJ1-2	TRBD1	TGTGCCAGCAGTTTATGGGCCACAGGGGCTGGCTACACCTTC	CASSLWATGAGYTF
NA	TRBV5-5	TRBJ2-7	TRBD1	TGTGCCAGCAGCTTCACCGGGACAGGGACCTACGAGCAGTACTTC	CASSFTGTGTYEQYF
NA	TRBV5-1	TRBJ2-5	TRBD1	TGCGCCAGCACCCTAGGCAGGGGGCTTGGCGAGACCCAGTACTTC	CASTLGRGLGETQYF
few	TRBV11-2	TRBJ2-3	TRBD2	TGTGCCAGCAGCCACCAAGGGTTGGGGGGGGACACAGATACGCAGTATTTT	CASSHQGLGGDTDTQYF
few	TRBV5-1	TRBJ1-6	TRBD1	TGCGCCAGCACCCTCTGGGGACAGCTAAATTCACCCCTCCACTTT	CASTLWGQLNSPLHF
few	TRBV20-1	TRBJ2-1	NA	TGCAGTGCTAGTACGTTATTGGGTGATGAGCAGTTCTTC	CSASTLLGDEQFF
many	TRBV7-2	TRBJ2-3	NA	TGTGCCAGCAGCTTAGGGGGGTACACAGATACGCAGTATTTT	CASSLGGYTDTQYF
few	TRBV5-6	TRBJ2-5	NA	TGTGCCAGCAGCTTGGGTCTGGGGGGCTTTGAGACCCAGTACTTC	CASSLGLGGFETQYF
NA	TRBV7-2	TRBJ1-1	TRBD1	TGTGCCAGCAGCGGCAGCGGGACAGGGAGGCACACTGAAGCTTTCTTT	CASSGSGTGRHTEAFF
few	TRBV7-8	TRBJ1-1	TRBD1	TGTGCCAGCAGCCGTAGGGGGCTCGGCACTGAAGCTTTCTTT	CASSRRGLGTEAFF
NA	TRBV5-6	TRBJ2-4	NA	TGTGCCAGCACCCCAGAAGGGGCCTCAAACATTCAGTACTTC	CASTPEGASNIQYF
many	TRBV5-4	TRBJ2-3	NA	TGTGCCAGCAGCCCTGACCGACACCTCACAGATACGCAGTATTTT	CASSPDRHLTDTQYF
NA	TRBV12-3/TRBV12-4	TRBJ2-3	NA	TGTGCCAGCAGTTACCGGGTTCAGGGGACAGATACGCAGTATTTT	CASSYRVQGTDTQYF
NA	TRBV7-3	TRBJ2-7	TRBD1	TGTGCCAGCAGCGTAACCGGGACAGGGGTCGAGCAGTACTTC	CASSVTGTGVEQYF
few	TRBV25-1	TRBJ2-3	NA	TGTGCCAGCAGTGAAGACAGACTGGCGGGGACAGATACGCAGTATTTT	CASSEDRLAGTDTQYF
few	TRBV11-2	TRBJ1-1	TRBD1	TGTGCCAGCAGCTTAACCGGGACAGGGGGCCCTGAAGCTTTCTTT	CASSLTGTGGPEAFF
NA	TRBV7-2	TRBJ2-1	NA	TGTGCCAGCAGCCCCGCGCCAGGGGTTGAGCAGTTCTTC	CASSPAPGVEQFF
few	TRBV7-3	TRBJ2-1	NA	TGTGCCAGCAGCTTACGGCGGGGTGGCCCCAATGAGCAGTTCTTC	CASSLRRGGPNEQFF
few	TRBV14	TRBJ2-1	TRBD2	TGTGCCAGCAGCCCCCATGAGGGACTAGCCTCCAATGAGCAGTTCTTC	CASSPHEGLASNEQFF
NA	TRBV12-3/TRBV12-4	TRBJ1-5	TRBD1	TGTGCCAGCAGAAGACAGGGTGGAAACAATCAGCCCCAGCATTTT	CASRRQGGNNQPQHF
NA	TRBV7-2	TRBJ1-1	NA	TGTGCCAGCAGCTTAGAACGGCGGGGCCCGGAGAACACTGAAGCTTTCTTT	CASSLERRGPENTEAFF
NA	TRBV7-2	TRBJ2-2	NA	TGTGCCAGCAGCTTAGAGTCATCGGGCACCGGGGAGCTGTTTTTT	CASSLESSGTGELFF
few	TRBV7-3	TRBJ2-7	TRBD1	TGTGCCAGCAGCGTAGGACAGGGGAGTAACGAGCAGTACTTC	CASSVGQGSNEQYF
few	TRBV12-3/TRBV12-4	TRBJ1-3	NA	TGTGCCAGCACTAGTGGGGCTAACACCATATATTTT	CASTSGANTIYF
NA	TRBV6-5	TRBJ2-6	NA	TGTGCCAGCAGTCGGCGGGACCCGCAGGCCAACGTCCTGACTTTC	CASSRRDPQANVLTF
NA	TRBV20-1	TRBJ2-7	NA	TGCAGTGCTAAGACCCCTAGCTACGAGCAGTACTTC	CSAKTPSYEQYF
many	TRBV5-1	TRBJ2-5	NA	TGCGCCAGCAGCAATCAGGGATCGGAGACCCAGTACTTC	CASSNQGSETQYF
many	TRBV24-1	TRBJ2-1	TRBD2	TGTGCCACCAGTGACCCCGGGACTAGCGAGTTCTTC	CATSDPGTSEFF
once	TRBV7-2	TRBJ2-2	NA	TGTGCCAGCAGCTTTCCAGCATTCACCGGGGAGCTGTTTTTT	CASSFPAFTGELFF
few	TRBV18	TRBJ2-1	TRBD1	TGTGCCAGCTCACCGTTACGACAGGGGGCTTACAATGAGCAGTTCTTC	CASSPLRQGAYNEQFF
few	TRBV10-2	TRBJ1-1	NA	TGCGCCAGCAGTGGTAGAGGGGACACTGAAGCTTTCTTT	CASSGRGDTEAFF
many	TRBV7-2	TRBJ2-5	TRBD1	TGTGCCAGCAGCTTAGCGGGGACAGGGTATAGGGAGACCCAGTACTTC	CASSLAGTGYRETQYF
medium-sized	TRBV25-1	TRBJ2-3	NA	TGTGCCAGCACATCAGGGGCTGGCACAGATACGCAGTATTTT	CASTSGAGTDTQYF
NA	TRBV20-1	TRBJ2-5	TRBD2	TGCAGTGCTAGAGATATGGCTAGCGGGGACCAAGAGACCCAGTACTTC	CSARDMASGDQETQYF
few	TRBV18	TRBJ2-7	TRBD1	TGTGCCAGCTCACCTGGGACAGGGGGCTCCGAGCAGTACTTC	CASSPGTGGSEQYF
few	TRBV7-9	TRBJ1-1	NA	TGTGCCAGCAGCGTCCTCGCTGAAGCTTTCTTT	CASSVLAEAFF
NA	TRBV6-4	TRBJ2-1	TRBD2	TGTGCCAGCAGTGACTGGGAGGGCGATGAGCAGTTCTTC	CASSDWEGDEQFF
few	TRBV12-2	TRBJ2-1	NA	TGTGCAAGCCGGACTAGCGGCAATGAGCAGTTCTTC	CASRTSGNEQFF
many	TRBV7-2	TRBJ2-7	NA	TGTGCCAGCAGCTTACTCTACGAGCAGTACTTC	CASSLLYEQYF
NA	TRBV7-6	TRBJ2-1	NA	TGTGCCAGCAGCTATTCTAGTTCCCCGCAGTTCTTC	CASSYSSSPQFF
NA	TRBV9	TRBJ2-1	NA	TGTGCCAGCAGCGTAGGAGGAGGGGATCGTGATGAGCAGTTCTTC	CASSVGGGDRDEQFF
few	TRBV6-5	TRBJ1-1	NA	TGTGCCAGCAAAGAGGCCGTCTTCACTGAAGCTTTCTTT	CASKEAVFTEAFF
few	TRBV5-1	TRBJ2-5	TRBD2	TGCGCCAGCAGTTGGACTAGCGGGGGGGTTAAGGAGACCCAGTACTTC	CASSWTSGGVKETQYF
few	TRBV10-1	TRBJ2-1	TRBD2	TGCGCCAGCAGTGAGTCGATAACTAGCGGGAGATACAATGAGCAGTTCTTC	CASSESITSGRYNEQFF
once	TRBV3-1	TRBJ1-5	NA	TGTGCCAGCAGCCAAGAGCTGTTGGGGGGGGGACCCAATCAGCCCCAGCATTTT	CASSQELLGGGPNQPQHF
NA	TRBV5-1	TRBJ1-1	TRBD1	TGCGCCAGCAGCCAGACAGGGTTGGAAGCTTTCTTT	CASSQTGLEAFF
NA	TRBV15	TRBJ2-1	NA	TGTGCCACCAGCCTGGGCATTTACAATGAGCAGTTCTTC	CATSLGIYNEQFF
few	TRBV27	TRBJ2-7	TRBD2	TGTGCCAGCAGTATCGGACTAGCGGACTACGAGCAGTACTTC	CASSIGLADYEQYF
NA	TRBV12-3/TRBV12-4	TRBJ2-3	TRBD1	TGTGCCAGCATGACAGGGCGCACAGATACGCAGTATTTT	CASMTGRTDTQYF
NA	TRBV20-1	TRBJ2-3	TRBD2	TGCAGTGCCATTAGCGGGGGGGCCGGCTCAGATACGCAGTATTTT	CSAISGGAGSDTQYF
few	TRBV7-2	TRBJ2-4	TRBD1	TGTGCCAGCAGCGAGGGACAGCAAAACATTCAGTACTTC	CASSEGQQNIQYF
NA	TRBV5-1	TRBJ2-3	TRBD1	TGCGCCAGCAGCTCGAGGGACAGGGGACCCGCGGGTGGGCAGTATTTT	CASSSRDRGPAGGQYF
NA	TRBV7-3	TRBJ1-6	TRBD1	TGTGCCAGCAGCTCGGGACAGGGGATTACCTCACCCCTCCACTTT	CASSSGQGITSPLHF
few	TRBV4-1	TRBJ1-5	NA	TGCGCCAGCAGCCAAGATGGAATTGGCGTAAATCAGCCCCAGCATTTT	CASSQDGIGVNQPQHF
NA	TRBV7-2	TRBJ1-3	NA	TGTGCCAGCAGTACAGGGACTGGAAACACCATATATTTT	CASSTGTGNTIYF
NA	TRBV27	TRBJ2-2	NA	TGTGCCAGCAGTTTCGGTTTCGGGGGCACCGGGGAGCTGTTTTTT	CASSFGFGGTGELFF
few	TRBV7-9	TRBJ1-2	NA	TGTGCCAGCAGCCAGCACCCTGGGGGCTACACCTTC	CASSQHPGGYTF
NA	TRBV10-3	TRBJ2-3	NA	TGTGCCATCGGGACGGAACCCTCAGATACGCAGTATTTT	CAIGTEPSDTQYF